Below, 31 T cell receptor beta chains from the same sample are listed, as sequenced in a study of blood T cell repertoires in COVID-19. TCRdb's copy holds only in-frame clones and misses some; the assay was immunoSEQ multiplex PCR. The sample shows about 180,000 clones, approximately 80% of them seen only once. Sequences were obtained from peripheral blood. Receptors were obtained from a human donor in a cohort sampled during active COVID-19.

The chain joins TRBV7-9 to TRBJ2-3; D gene ambiguous. This CDR3 has 13 amino acids. Trimming took off 5 bases at V and 1 base at J, with 7 bases between the two ends. CDR1 SEHNR and CDR2 FQNEAQ come from the germline V gene (reference sequence). The CDR3 spells CASSSRGTDTQYF. DNA for the CDR3: TGTGCCAGCAGCAGTCGGGGCACAGATACGCAGTATTTT.

This clone was detected once. The chain recombines TRBV20-1 with TRBJ2-1; TRBD1 agrees at 7 bases. The germline V gene encodes CDR1 DFQATT and CDR2 SNEGSKA (reference sequence). V shed 6 bases and J 10 bases; nucleotides not matched to a gene: 18. The CDR3 has 15 amino acids. The CDR3 is CSASYPSLTGDEQFF. In DNA, the CDR3 is TGCAGTGCCAGTTACCCCTCCCTTACAGGGGACGAGCAGTTCTTC.

Note on this clone: The junction and the germline gene differ at one end; a read error may be behind it. The chain joins TRBV7-7 to TRBJ2-5; 9 bases agree with TRBD2. Germline V gene data show CDR1 as SSHAT and CDR2 as FNYEAQ (reference sequence). This CDR3 contains 15 residues. CDR3 DNA sequence: TGTGCTAGCAGCTTCTCGCGGGGGGGCCGGGAGACCCAGTACTTC. Its protein is CASSFSRGGRETQYF.

V gene TRBV9 combines with J gene TRBJ2-3; possibly TRBD1 for D (6 bases). Germline V gene sequence: CDR1 SGDLS, CDR2 YYNGEE. Trimming took 3 bases from V and 0 from J, leaving 14 bases between them. CDR3 size: 16 residues. The CDR3 loop reads CASSGGGGGSTDTQYF. The DNA of the CDR3 is TGTGCCAGCAGCGGAGGTGGGGGCGGGAGCACAGATACGCAGTATTTT.

The chain couples TRBV3-1 (or the pseudogene TRBV3-2) to TRBJ2-5, with 9 bases matching TRBD2. V lost 4 bases and J lost 1; bases outside the gene matches: 4. Germline V gene lookup returns CDR1 LGHDT and CDR2 YNNKEL (reference sequence). The CDR3 is 15 residues long. The CDR3 protein is CASSLQGLAQETQYF. Here the CDR3 DNA reads TGTGCCAGCAGCCTTCAGGGACTAGCCCAAGAGACCCAGTACTTC.

This chain links TRBV2 with TRBJ1-1, with 9 nucleotides matching TRBD1. Germline trimming cut 3 bases from V and 5 bases from J; bases unmatched to any gene: 13. CDR3 length: 17 residues. Germline CDR1 is SNHLY and CDR2 is FYNNEI. As DNA, the CDR3 is TGTGCCAGCAGTGAGCCGGGACAGGGAGTAAGGCGGACTGAAGCTTTCTTT. Protein sequence: CASSEPGQGVRRTEAFF.

This clone showed up just a few times. The chain has TRBV7-2 and TRBJ2-5; TRBD2 is a possible D gene (7 bases). The ends were cut back, 2 bases at V and 5 bases at J, with 18 bases in the middle. CDR3 length: 16 residues. Germline V lookup: CDR1 SGHTA, CDR2 FQGNSA. CDR3 residues: CASSLNSGGRYETQYF. DNA of the CDR3: TGTGCCAGCAGCTTAAATTCCGGGGGGCGGTATGAGACCCAGTACTTC.

V and J are TRBV5-4 and TRBJ2-7; D is perhaps TRBD1 (6 bases). V was shortened by 0 bases and J by 0 bases, with 13 bases between the two germline ends. Germline values: CDR1 SGHNT, CDR2 YYREEE (reference sequence). The CDR3 runs to 16 residues. CDR3 coding DNA: TGTGCCAGCAGCTTGGTAGACAGGAGGAGCTCCTACGAGCAGTACTTC. This encodes CASSLVDRRSSYEQYF.

The chain couples TRBV7-3 to TRBJ2-1; D unclear. The CDR3 extends over 13 amino acids. V dropped 0 bases and J dropped 4 bases, with 4 bases sitting between them. Germline V gene lookup returns CDR1 SGHTA and CDR2 FQGTGA. This CDR3 is CASSLTQYNEQFF. In DNA, the CDR3 is TGTGCCAGCAGCTTAACCCAGTACAATGAGCAGTTCTTC.

This clone was seen more than once but under ten times. The CDR3 sequence is CASSPHGQGSSPLHF. CDR3 coding DNA: TGTGCCAGCAGCCCTCACGGACAGGGTAGTTCACCCCTCCACTTT. This chain links TRBV7-2 with TRBJ1-6, with 8 bases aligning to TRBD1. CDR1 and CDR2 from the germline V gene are SGHTA and FQGNSA. J lost 9 bases, V lost 5 bases, and 9 bases had no gene match. This CDR3 has 15 amino acids.

This sequence joins TRBV24-1 and TRBJ1-2; 10 positions agree with TRBD1. The V and J ends lost 1 base and 10 bases, in that order; junction bases with no gene match: 2. Germline lookup yields CDR1 KGHDR and CDR2 SFDVKD. CDR3 size: 13 residues. The CDR3 spells CATSDFGQGVYTF. The CDR3 DNA reads as TGTGCCACCAGTGATTTCGGACAGGGGGTCTACACCTTC.

This sequence joins TRBV11-2 and TRBJ2-1; weak D call: TRBD2 (6 bases). This CDR3 has 13 residues. Germline V CDR1 and CDR2: SGHAT, FQNNGV. V was pared by 3 bases and J by 8 bases, with 11 bases between. The CDR3 sequence: CASSFLTRDEQFF. The CDR3 DNA sequence: TGTGCCAGCAGCTTCCTGACTAGAGATGAGCAGTTCTTC.

V usage is TRBV28 and J usage is TRBJ1-5; the match to TRBD1 covers 7 bases. CDR3 size: 17 residues. From germline, CDR1 is MDHEN and CDR2 SYDVKM. Losses at the gene ends were 3 bases for V and 3 bases for J; bases not matched to a gene: 11. The chain's CDR3 is CASSFRGTQDLNQPQHF. The CDR3 DNA is TGTGCCAGCAGTTTCAGGGGGACTCAAGACCTCAATCAGCCCCAGCATTTT. The full variable domain, completed using reference TRBV28 and TRBJ1-5, is DVKVTQSSRYLVKRTGEKVFLECVQDMDHENMFWYRQDPGLGLRLIYFSYDVKMKEKGDIPEGYSVSREKKERFSLILESASTNQTSMYLCASSFRGTQDLNQPQHFGDGTRLSIL.

The V call is TRBV6-5, the J call TRBJ1-1, with D perhaps TRBD1 (5 bases). Germline values: CDR1 MNHEY, CDR2 SVGAGI. Trimming removed 2 bases from V and 2 bases from J, with 12 bases in between. The CDR3 runs to 15 residues. The CDR3 DNA is TGTGCCAGCAGTTACGTTTCGACAGACAACACTGAAGCTTTCTTT. Residues: CASSYVSTDNTEAFF.

The V gene is TRBV5-4, the J gene TRBJ2-5; a possible D gene is TRBD2 (5 bases). The CDR3 sequence is 14 residues long. From germline, CDR1 is SGHNT and CDR2 YYREEE (reference sequence). V was shortened by 3 bases and J by 1 base, with 10 bases between the two germline ends. The CDR3, as DNA: TGTGCCAGCAGCTCCCCGGGGTTCCAAGAGACCCAGTACTTC. This sequence encodes CASSSPGFQETQYF.

V and J are TRBV19 and TRBJ1-5, with 8 bases lining up with TRBD1. This CDR3 contains 15 residues. Trimming removed 4 bases from V and 1 base from J; junction bases left unmatched: 3. CDR1 is LNHDA, CDR2 SQIVND, per germline (reference sequence). For the CDR3, the DNA is TGTGCCAGTAGTAGACAGGGGACCAGCAATCAGCCCCAGCATTTT. It specifies CASSRQGTSNQPQHF.

This rearrangement joins TRBV7-8 to TRBJ1-5, with TRBD1 matching 9 bases. Germline CDR1 SGHVS, CDR2 FQNEAQ. There are 16 residues in the CDR3. V gave up 5 bases and J gave up 4 bases; unmatched junction bases: 9. CDR3 in DNA: TGTGCCAGCAGCCGAACGGGACAGGGCATGAATCAGCCCCAGCATTTT. Residues: CASSRTGQGMNQPQHF.

The CDR3 loop reads CASSPESGEAARGFF. The CDR3, as DNA: TGTGCCAGCTCACCGGAGTCAGGGGAAGCTGCAAGGGGTTTCTTT. The V gene is TRBV18, the J gene TRBJ1-1, with a weak D call TRBD1 (6 bases). The CDR3 extends over 15 amino acids. Trimming pared 3 bases from V and 13 bases from J, leaving 24 bases between. Germline values: CDR1 KGHSH, CDR2 LQKENI. Full variable domain (rest looked up from reference TRBV18 and TRBJ1-1): NAGVMQNPRHLVRRRGQEARLRCSPMKGHSHVYWYRQLPEEGLKFMVYLQKENIIDESGMPKERFSAEFPKEGPSILRIQQVVRGDSAAYFCASSPESGEAARGFFGQGTRLTVV.

The chain links TRBV7-9 to TRBJ1-2, with D perhaps matching TRBD1 (5 bases). V shed 1 base and J shed 2 bases, with 11 bases lying between them. The CDR3 is 15 amino acids. CDR1 and CDR2 from the germline V gene are SEHNR and FQNEAQ (reference sequence). CDR3 region: CASSLELDSNYGYTF. The CDR3 DNA sequence: TGTGCCAGCAGCTTAGAACTCGACAGCAACTATGGCTACACCTTC.

A note on this clone: Distinct nucleotide sequences in the sample also encode this CDR3. This chain uses TRBV15 with TRBJ1-1, with D maybe TRBD1 (6 bases). Per germline, CDR1 LNHNV and CDR2 YYDKDF (reference sequence). The CDR3 is made up of 15 amino acids. Trimming removed 0 bases from V and 1 base from J, with 9 bases in between. The CDR3 protein is CATSRDLGGNTEAFF. In nucleotides, the CDR3 is TGTGCCACCAGCAGAGATTTAGGGGGGAACACTGAAGCTTTCTTT.

This clone has more than one count but fewer than ten. The gene calls are TRBV10-3 and TRBJ1-2; tentative D call: TRBD1 (5 bases). This CDR3 contains 15 residues. Per germline, CDR1 ENHRY and CDR2 SYGVKD. V was shortened by 3 bases and J by 7 bases, with 18 bases between the two germline ends. CDR3 nucleotide sequence: TGTGCCATCAGTGACGTCGAAATTCACCAGGGTGGCTACACCTTC. It encodes CAISDVEIHQGGYTF.

This clone was observed at least ten times. The chain is built from TRBV7-5 and TRBJ2-7; TRBD1, the table's D call, lacks a check against the DNA. TRBV7-5 corresponds to a pseudogene. The CDR3 totals 15 residues. CDR3 amino acids: CARSLKGDRGYEQYF. CDR3 nucleotides: TGTGCCAGAAGCTTAAAAGGGGACAGGGGCTACGAGCAGTACTTC.

This chain joins TRBV5-1 and TRBJ2-3; 11 nucleotides align to TRBD2. Looked up from germline, CDR1 is SGHRS and CDR2 is YFSETQ. V was pared by 4 bases and J by 7 bases, with 29 bases of the junction left unmatched. This CDR3 contains 22 residues. CDR3 sequence reads: CASSPTGANPASGGIGANTQYF. In DNA, the CDR3 is TGCGCCAGCAGCCCCACGGGGGCTAATCCAGCTAGCGGGGGGATAGGCGCGAATACGCAGTATTTT.

The CDR3 sequence is CASSRNPSGGAGELFF. DNA for the CDR3: TGCGCCAGCAGCCGAAATCCTAGCGGGGGGGCCGGGGAGCTGTTTTTT. V is TRBV4-1 and J is TRBJ2-2; TRBD2 aligns across 12 bases. The germline V gene encodes CDR1 MGHRA and CDR2 YSYEKL. This CDR3 has 16 residues. Trimming cost V 4 bases and J 6 bases; bases outside gene matches: 6.

The chain employs TRBV30 and TRBJ2-5; TRBD1 agrees at 11 bases. The CDR3 has 12 residues. V was pared by 5 bases and J by 6 bases, with 2 bases of the junction left unmatched. CDR1 and CDR2 from the germline V gene are GTSNPN and SVGIG (reference sequence). CDR3 protein: CAWGQGAKTQYF. The CDR3 DNA reads as TGTGCCTGGGGACAGGGGGCAAAGACCCAGTACTTC.

The J gene is TRBJ1-1, the V gene TRBV5-1, with a weak D call TRBD1 (6 bases). The germline CDR1 and CDR2 sequences are SGHRS and YFSETQ. The CDR3 loop spans 14 amino acids. V dropped 5 bases and J dropped 5 bases, with 16 bases sitting between them. CDR3 nucleotide sequence: TGCGCCAGCAGACAGGACAGTGGAGTGACTGAAGCTTTCTTT. It is translated as CASRQDSGVTEAFF.

The chain joins TRBV27 to TRBJ2-1; a weak D match, TRBD2 (6 bases). Trimming removed 6 bases at V and 7 bases at J, with 16 bases between. This CDR3 spans 14 amino acids. The V gene's germline CDR1 is MNHEY and CDR2 SMNVEV (reference sequence). DNA for the CDR3: TGTGCCAGCAGAGGGGTCCGGGGGACGAATGAGCAGTTCTTC. This sequence encodes CASRGVRGTNEQFF.

This clone was seen a single time. The rearrangement uses TRBV2 and TRBJ2-7, with TRBD1 as a possible D gene (5 bases). This CDR3 is 12 amino acids long. The V gene lost 6 bases and the J gene lost 5 bases, with 11 bases spanning the gap. The germline CDR1 and CDR2 sequences are SNHLY and FYNNEI. The CDR3 is CASRTYRNEQYF. CDR3 nucleotide sequence: TGTGCCAGCAGGACCTACAGGAACGAGCAGTACTTC.

This clone was seen once. The gene calls are TRBV7-9 and TRBJ2-7; TRBD1 agrees at 9 bases. The CDR3 sequence is 15 residues long. V lost 5 bases and J lost 3; bases outside the gene matches: 8. The V gene's germline CDR1 is SEHNR and CDR2 FQNEAQ (reference sequence). DNA of the CDR3: TGTGCCAGCAGCCACCGGGACAGGGCCTTCTACGAGCAGTACTTC. Translation gives CASSHRDRAFYEQYF.

The gene calls are TRBV19 and TRBJ1-5, with 7 nucleotides matching TRBD1. Trimming removed 5 bases from V and 8 bases from J; junction bases left unmatched: 9. Germline assignment: CDR1 LNHDA and CDR2 SQIVND (reference sequence). The length of the CDR3 is 14 residues. Here the CDR3 DNA reads TGTGCCAGTAGTCTAGGACAGGTCGCGGAGCCCCAGCATTTT. Translation: CASSLGQVAEPQHF.

This sequence joins TRBV28 and TRBJ1-1; 10 positions agree with TRBD1. Germline assignment: CDR1 MDHEN and CDR2 SYDVKM. With V trimmed by 2 bases and J by 4 bases, 1 base remained unmatched. The CDR3 is 14 residues long. In DNA, the CDR3 is TGTGCCAGCAGTTTAGGGGACAGGGGCACTGAAGCTTTCTTT. Its translation is CASSLGDRGTEAFF.